These T cell receptor beta chains were read from a single sample in a study of a mutant IDH1 vaccine in newly diagnosed glioma. Assay: immunoSEQ multiplex PCR; the TCRdb copy retains only in-frame clones and omits some. The sample lists around 50,000 clones, 70% to 90% occurring once. Sequences were derived from PBMCs, sampled from a glioma patient treated with radiotherapy, temozolomide or both. The receptors were gathered from a man aged 35-49 years with glioma. Both conserved end residues are part of each CDR3. Each record gives: clone size, D gene, V gene, J gene, CDR3 DNA, CDR3 protein. The D gene is left open where the match is weak. Rows give clone size only sometimes, using once, few, many, or a class for an expanded clone.

clone_size: NA
d_call: NA
v_call: TRBV6-4
j_call: TRBJ1-5
cdr3_nt: TGTGCCAGCAGTGACTCGCTGGAGGGCAATCAGCCCCAGCATTTT
cdr3_aa: CASSDSLEGNQPQHF

clone_size: NA
d_call: NA
v_call: TRBV4-2
j_call: TRBJ2-5
cdr3_nt: TGTGCCAGCAGCCAAGTCCCCGGATCCCAAGCGGAGACCCAGTACTTC
cdr3_aa: CASSQVPGSQAETQYF

clone_size: NA
d_call: TRBD1
v_call: TRBV7-3
j_call: TRBJ2-7
cdr3_nt: TGTGCCAGCAGCGCCCCCGGACAGGGCAGAAACGAGCAGTACTTC
cdr3_aa: CASSAPGQGRNEQYF

clone_size: NA
d_call: NA
v_call: TRBV25-1
j_call: TRBJ2-5
cdr3_nt: TGTGCCAGCAGTGAATGGGCGACAGAGACCCAGTACTTC
cdr3_aa: CASSEWATETQYF

clone_size: NA
d_call: NA
v_call: TRBV29-1
j_call: TRBJ1-3
cdr3_nt: TGCAGCGTTCGGGGGGCCTCTGGAAACACCATATATTTT
cdr3_aa: CSVRGASGNTIYF

clone_size: NA
d_call: TRBD1
v_call: TRBV28
j_call: TRBJ1-4
cdr3_nt: TGTGCCAGCATCGACAGCAGGGGGGTTAATGAAAAACTGTTTTTT
cdr3_aa: CASIDSRGVNEKLFF

clone_size: NA
d_call: NA
v_call: TRBV4-3
j_call: TRBJ2-7
cdr3_nt: TGCGCCAGCAGCCAAGAAGGGGGGCTGGTAACCTACGAGCAGTACTTC
cdr3_aa: CASSQEGGLVTYEQYF

clone_size: NA
d_call: NA
v_call: TRBV15
j_call: TRBJ2-6
cdr3_nt: TGTGCCACCAGCAGAGGATCTACTGGGGCCAACGTCCTGACTTTC
cdr3_aa: CATSRGSTGANVLTF

clone_size: NA
d_call: TRBD2
v_call: TRBV19
j_call: TRBJ2-3
cdr3_nt: TGTGCCAGTAAGCGGGAGGGGACAGATACGCAGTATTTT
cdr3_aa: CASKREGTDTQYF

clone_size: NA
d_call: NA
v_call: TRBV7-8
j_call: TRBJ1-3
cdr3_nt: TGTGCCAGCAGCAACACCGGAAACACCATATATTTT
cdr3_aa: CASSNTGNTIYF

clone_size: NA
d_call: NA
v_call: TRBV14
j_call: TRBJ2-5
cdr3_nt: TGTGCCAGCAGCCAAGTATGGGGGACTGGGGGGACCCAGTACTTC
cdr3_aa: CASSQVWGTGGTQYF

clone_size: NA
d_call: NA
v_call: TRBV7-8
j_call: TRBJ2-7
cdr3_nt: TGTGCCAGCAGCTTATTTAGTGACTACCACTACGAGCAGTACTTC
cdr3_aa: CASSLFSDYHYEQYF

clone_size: NA
d_call: NA
v_call: TRBV7-9
j_call: TRBJ2-3
cdr3_nt: TGTGCCAGCACGACCCGAAGGACAGATACGCAGTATTTT
cdr3_aa: CASTTRRTDTQYF

clone_size: NA
d_call: NA
v_call: TRBV4-2
j_call: TRBJ2-7
cdr3_nt: TGTGCCAGCAGCCCAGGAGGTCCCTTCTACGAGCAGTACTTC
cdr3_aa: CASSPGGPFYEQYF

clone_size: once
d_call: NA
v_call: TRBV6-1
j_call: TRBJ2-7
cdr3_nt: TGTGCCAGCAGTGAAGGCCTTTACTTC
cdr3_aa: CASSEGLYF

clone_size: NA
d_call: NA
v_call: TRBV2
j_call: TRBJ2-2
cdr3_nt: TGTGCCAGCAGCGACGGGGACGGGAGAACCGGGGAGCTGTTTTTT
cdr3_aa: CASSDGDGRTGELFF

clone_size: NA
d_call: TRBD1
v_call: TRBV6-1
j_call: TRBJ1-1
cdr3_nt: TGTGCCACCCAGGGGGCGAGGAACACTGAAGCTTTCTTT
cdr3_aa: CATQGARNTEAFF

clone_size: NA
d_call: NA
v_call: TRBV2
j_call: TRBJ2-1
cdr3_nt: TGTGCCAGCAGTCGGCTGCTTTCTAGCCGCCTCAATGAGCAGTTCTTC
cdr3_aa: CASSRLLSSRLNEQFF

clone_size: NA
d_call: NA
v_call: TRBV21-1
j_call: TRBJ2-3
cdr3_nt: TGTGCCAGCAGCAACGCGGCTACCATAAGCACAGATACGCAGTATTTT
cdr3_aa: CASSNAATISTDTQYF

clone_size: NA
d_call: TRBD2
v_call: TRBV6-5
j_call: TRBJ2-3
cdr3_nt: TGTGCCAGCAGTTTTCGGCAGGCGGGGGCAGATACGCAGTATTTT
cdr3_aa: CASSFRQAGADTQYF

clone_size: NA
d_call: NA
v_call: TRBV10-3
j_call: TRBJ2-1
cdr3_nt: TGTGCCATCAGTGACGGCGGTAGCTCCTACAATGAGCAGTTCTTC
cdr3_aa: CAISDGGSSYNEQFF

clone_size: NA
d_call: NA
v_call: TRBV9
j_call: TRBJ2-5
cdr3_nt: TGTGCCAGCAGCGTAGCGATTCGGGCAGCGAAACAAGAGACCCAGTACTTC
cdr3_aa: CASSVAIRAAKQETQYF

clone_size: NA
d_call: NA
v_call: TRBV7-9
j_call: TRBJ1-1
cdr3_nt: TGTGCCAGCAGCTCCGGCGGGGCCTGGGACACTGAAGCTTTCTTT
cdr3_aa: CASSSGGAWDTEAFF

clone_size: NA
d_call: TRBD1
v_call: TRBV18
j_call: TRBJ2-5
cdr3_nt: TGTGCCAGCTCACCACCCGTGACAGGGGGAGAGACCCAGTACTTC
cdr3_aa: CASSPPVTGGETQYF

clone_size: few
d_call: TRBD2
v_call: TRBV7-2
j_call: TRBJ2-2
cdr3_nt: TGTGCCAGCAGCTCTGGGGGGAGGGGTACGACCGGGGAGCTGTTTTTT
cdr3_aa: CASSSGGRGTTGELFF

clone_size: NA
d_call: NA
v_call: TRBV18
j_call: TRBJ2-7
cdr3_nt: TGTGCCAGCTCATTCCCAGGGCGCTCCTACGAGCAGTACTTC
cdr3_aa: CASSFPGRSYEQYF

clone_size: NA
d_call: TRBD1
v_call: TRBV2
j_call: TRBJ1-5
cdr3_nt: TGTGCCAGCAGTGAATGGACAGGGGAGAATCAGCCCCAGCATTTT
cdr3_aa: CASSEWTGENQPQHF

clone_size: NA
d_call: TRBD2
v_call: TRBV5-1
j_call: TRBJ2-1
cdr3_nt: TGCGCCAGCAGCCAACGGACTAGCGCAAGTACCTACAATGAGCAGTTCTTC
cdr3_aa: CASSQRTSASTYNEQFF

clone_size: NA
d_call: NA
v_call: TRBV7-7
j_call: TRBJ2-1
cdr3_nt: TGTGCTAGCAGCACAGGGTCCTACAATGAGCAGTTCTTC
cdr3_aa: CASSTGSYNEQFF

clone_size: few
d_call: TRBD1
v_call: TRBV7-3
j_call: TRBJ2-1
cdr3_nt: TGTGCCAGCAGCGCGGGACAGGGCCACAATGAGCAGTTCTTC
cdr3_aa: CASSAGQGHNEQFF

clone_size: NA
d_call: NA
v_call: TRBV7-8
j_call: TRBJ2-1
cdr3_nt: TGTGCCAGCAGCTTAGCGCGCGGGGTTAGGAGGCACAATGAGCAGTTCTTC
cdr3_aa: CASSLARGVRRHNEQFF

clone_size: NA
d_call: NA
v_call: TRBV29-1
j_call: TRBJ2-6
cdr3_nt: TGCAGCGTTGTAGTGTCTGGGGCCAACGTCCTGACTTTC
cdr3_aa: CSVVVSGANVLTF

clone_size: NA
d_call: NA
v_call: TRBV2
j_call: TRBJ1-5
cdr3_nt: TGTGCCAGCAGTGTAGGGACTAGGGAGCCCCAGCATTTT
cdr3_aa: CASSVGTREPQHF

clone_size: NA
d_call: NA
v_call: TRBV2
j_call: TRBJ1-3
cdr3_nt: TGTGCCAGCAGTGCGACACCGGGAAACACCATATATTTT
cdr3_aa: CASSATPGNTIYF

clone_size: NA
d_call: TRBD2
v_call: TRBV7-2
j_call: TRBJ2-2
cdr3_nt: TGTGCCAGCAGCTCCGCTAGCGGAACGAACACCGGGGAGCTGTTTTTT
cdr3_aa: CASSSASGTNTGELFF

clone_size: NA
d_call: NA
v_call: TRBV7-9
j_call: TRBJ1-3
cdr3_nt: TGTGCCAGTTCGCTTCGCGGGTTCTCTGGAAACACCATATATTTT
cdr3_aa: CASSLRGFSGNTIYF

clone_size: NA
d_call: NA
v_call: TRBV10-3
j_call: TRBJ2-7
cdr3_nt: TGTGCCATCCGGGGGGGCGGACAGGGGTCCTACGAGCAGTACTTC
cdr3_aa: CAIRGGGQGSYEQYF

clone_size: NA
d_call: NA
v_call: TRBV6-5
j_call: TRBJ2-1
cdr3_nt: TGTGCCAGCAGTCAGATCAGGGGTGAGCAGTTCTTC
cdr3_aa: CASSQIRGEQFF

clone_size: NA
d_call: NA
v_call: TRBV23-1
j_call: TRBJ1-1
cdr3_nt: TGCGCCAGCAGTCACCTCACCCAGCAGGGTAGGGAAGCTTTCTTT
cdr3_aa: CASSHLTQQGREAFF

clone_size: NA
d_call: NA
v_call: TRBV5-6
j_call: TRBJ1-1
cdr3_nt: TGTGCCAGCAGCTTCCTGGGGGCAGCGGGGTTGAACACTGAAGCTTTCTTT
cdr3_aa: CASSFLGAAGLNTEAFF

clone_size: NA
d_call: NA
v_call: TRBV18
j_call: TRBJ2-7
cdr3_nt: TGTGCCAGCTCAGGGGCGAACGAGTACGAGCAGTACTTC
cdr3_aa: CASSGANEYEQYF

clone_size: NA
d_call: NA
v_call: TRBV7-7
j_call: TRBJ2-2
cdr3_nt: TGTGCTAGCAGCTTAGCCGCGGCAGCGAACACCGGGGAGCTGTTTTTT
cdr3_aa: CASSLAAAANTGELFF

clone_size: once
d_call: NA
v_call: TRBV9
j_call: TRBJ1-1
cdr3_nt: TGTGCCAGCAGCGTAGAGGCAGGTTTGACTGAAGCTTTCTTT
cdr3_aa: CASSVEAGLTEAFF

clone_size: few
d_call: TRBD1
v_call: TRBV14
j_call: TRBJ1-1
cdr3_nt: TGTGCCAGCAGCCCCCCGGGGACAGGGGTGATAGCTTTCTTT
cdr3_aa: CASSPPGTGVIAFF

clone_size: NA
d_call: NA
v_call: TRBV7-6
j_call: TRBJ1-1
cdr3_nt: TGTGCCAGCAGCTCGGACAGTTACACTGAAGCTTTCTTT
cdr3_aa: CASSSDSYTEAFF

clone_size: NA
d_call: TRBD1
v_call: TRBV5-6
j_call: TRBJ2-1
cdr3_nt: TGTGCCAGCAAAGTGGGGATAGGACAGGGGTCCTACAATGAGCAGTTCTTC
cdr3_aa: CASKVGIGQGSYNEQFF